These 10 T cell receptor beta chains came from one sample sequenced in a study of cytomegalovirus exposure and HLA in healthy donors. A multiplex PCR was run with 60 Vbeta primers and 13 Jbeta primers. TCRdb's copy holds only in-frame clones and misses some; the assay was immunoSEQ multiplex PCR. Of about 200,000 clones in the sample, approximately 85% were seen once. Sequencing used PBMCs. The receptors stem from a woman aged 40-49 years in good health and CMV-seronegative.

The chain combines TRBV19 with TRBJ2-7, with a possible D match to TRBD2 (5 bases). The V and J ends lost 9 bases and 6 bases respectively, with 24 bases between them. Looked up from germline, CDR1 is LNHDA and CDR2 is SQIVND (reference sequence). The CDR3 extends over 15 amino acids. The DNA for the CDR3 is TGTGCCAGGGAAACGGGCCCTAGCCCAGGTCGCGAGCAGTACTTC. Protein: CARETGPSPGREQYF.

The CDR3 is CASSSGRTNEKLFF. CDR3 DNA: TGCGCCAGCAGCTCCGGGAGAACTAATGAAAAACTGTTTTTT. V gene TRBV5-1 combines with J gene TRBJ1-4; no definite D call. Germline V gene sequence: CDR1 SGHRS, CDR2 YFSETQ. This CDR3 region has 14 residues. The V and J ends lost 3 bases and 1 base respectively, with 7 bases between them.

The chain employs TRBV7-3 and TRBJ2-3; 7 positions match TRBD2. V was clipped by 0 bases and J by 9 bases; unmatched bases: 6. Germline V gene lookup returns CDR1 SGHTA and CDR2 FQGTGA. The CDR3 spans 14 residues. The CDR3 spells CASSLTASGATQYF. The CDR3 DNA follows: TGTGCCAGCAGCTTAACGGCTAGCGGAGCAACGCAGTATTTT.

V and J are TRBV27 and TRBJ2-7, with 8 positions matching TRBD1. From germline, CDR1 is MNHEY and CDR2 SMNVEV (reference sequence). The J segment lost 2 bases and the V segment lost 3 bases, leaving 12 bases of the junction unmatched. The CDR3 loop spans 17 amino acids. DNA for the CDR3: TGTGCCAGCAGTTTCTCCCCCCGACAGGGGAATACCTACGAGCAGTACTTC. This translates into CASSFSPRQGNTYEQYF.

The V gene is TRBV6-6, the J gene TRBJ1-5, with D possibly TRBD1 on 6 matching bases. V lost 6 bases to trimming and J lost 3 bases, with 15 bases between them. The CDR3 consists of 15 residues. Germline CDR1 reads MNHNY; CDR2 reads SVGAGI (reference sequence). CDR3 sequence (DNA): TGTGCCAGCAGCGAACGACAGGCCACCAATCAGCCCCAGCATTTT. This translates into CASSERQATNQPQHF.

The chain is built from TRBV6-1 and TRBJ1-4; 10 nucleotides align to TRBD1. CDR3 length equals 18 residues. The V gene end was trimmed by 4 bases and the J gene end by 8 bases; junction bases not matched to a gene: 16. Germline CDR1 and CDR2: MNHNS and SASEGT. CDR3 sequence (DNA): TGTGCCAGCAGTGCGCCGGGACAGGGGCCGGAGGAGGGAGAAAAACTGTTTTTT. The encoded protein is CASSAPGQGPEEGEKLFF.

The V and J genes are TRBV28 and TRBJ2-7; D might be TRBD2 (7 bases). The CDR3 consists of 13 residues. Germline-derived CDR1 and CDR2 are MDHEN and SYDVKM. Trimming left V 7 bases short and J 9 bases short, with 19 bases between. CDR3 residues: CASNSYSGEGQYF. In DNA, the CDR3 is TGTGCCAGCAACTCTTATTCAGGGGAGGGGCAGTACTTC.

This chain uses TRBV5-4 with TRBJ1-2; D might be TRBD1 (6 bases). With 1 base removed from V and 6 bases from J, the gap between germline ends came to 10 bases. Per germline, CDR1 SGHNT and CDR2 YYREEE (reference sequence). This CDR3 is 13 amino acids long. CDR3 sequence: CASSLQGIHGYTF. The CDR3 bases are TGTGCCAGCAGCTTGCAGGGGATTCATGGCTACACCTTC.

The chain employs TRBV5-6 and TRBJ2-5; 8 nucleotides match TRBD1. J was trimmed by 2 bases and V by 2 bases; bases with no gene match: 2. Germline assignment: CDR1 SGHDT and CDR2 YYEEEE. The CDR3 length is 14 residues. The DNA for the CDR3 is TGTGCCAGCAGCTTAACAGGGGGGCAAGAGACCCAGTACTTC. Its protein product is CASSLTGGQETQYF.

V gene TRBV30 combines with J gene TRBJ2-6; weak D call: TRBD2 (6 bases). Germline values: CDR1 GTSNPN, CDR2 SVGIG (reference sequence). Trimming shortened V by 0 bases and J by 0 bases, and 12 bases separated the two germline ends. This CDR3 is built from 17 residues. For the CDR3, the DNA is TGTGCCTGGAGTGTAACCGGGAGCGCCTCTGGGGCCAACGTCCTGACTTTC. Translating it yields CAWSVTGSASGANVLTF.